These 17 T cell receptor beta chains were all obtained from the same sample, sequenced in a study of memory CD4+ T cells and cytomegalovirus serostatus. Profiling relied on immunoSEQ multiplex PCR, and the TCRdb table lists in-frame clones only, not all of them. The table has around 60,000 clones, around 77% seen once; the top ten hold about 0.9%. The sort gate was single viable CD3+CD4+CD8-CD45RO+ cells for memory CD4+ T cells. Sequencing was performed on memory CD4+ T cells from blood. The receptors were gathered from an adult in good health and CMV-seronegative.

The CDR3 region has the DNA TGTGCCAGCAGCGGCCGACAGTTGCCTAATGAAAAACTGTTTTTT. Translation: CASSGRQLPNEKLFF. The chain links TRBV7-8 to TRBJ1-4; D may be TRBD1 (5 bases). The germline V gene encodes CDR1 SGHVS and CDR2 FQNEAQ. V dropped 5 bases and J dropped 3 bases, with 13 bases sitting between them. This CDR3 spans 15 amino acids.

This chain links TRBV7-6 with TRBJ1-6; D might be TRBD1 (6 bases). There are 19 residues in the CDR3. Trimming took 1 base from V and 5 from J, leaving 21 bases between them. The germline CDR1 and CDR2 sequences are SGHVS and FNYEAQ. The DNA for the CDR3 is TGTGCCAGCAGCTTAGTTATCCCTACCCGGCAGGGGAATAATTCACCCCTCCACTTT. This codes for CASSLVIPTRQGNNSPLHF.

The rearrangement joins TRBV9 to TRBJ1-1; D may be TRBD1 (5 bases). Per the germline V gene, CDR1 is SGDLS and CDR2 is YYNGEE. This CDR3 has 16 amino acids. Trimming took off 0 bases at V and 4 bases at J, with 16 bases between the two ends. The CDR3: CASSVGSGSRSTEAFF. The CDR3 bases are TGTGCCAGCAGCGTAGGATCAGGGTCCCGGAGCACTGAAGCTTTCTTT.

This clone was observed a single time. The chain joins TRBV7-9 to TRBJ2-5; no reliable D call. CDR3 size: 16 residues. Per the germline V gene, CDR1 is SEHNR and CDR2 is FQNEAQ (reference sequence). V lost 1 base and J 1 base, leaving 13 bases between the germline ends. Written as DNA, the CDR3 is TGTGCCAGCAGCTTAGGGTCAGGCAGGATCCAAGAGACCCAGTACTTC. Protein: CASSLGSGRIQETQYF.

The chain has TRBV4-1 and TRBJ1-1; D is uncertain. V lost 5 bases and J 4 bases, leaving 14 bases between the germline ends. This CDR3 has 14 residues. Germline V lookup: CDR1 MGHRA, CDR2 YSYEKL. The CDR3 DNA reads TGCGCCAGCAGCGGCCCCGCCCGGGGCACTGAAGCTTTCTTT. It encodes CASSGPARGTEAFF.

The chain recombines TRBV12-5 with TRBJ1-5, with TRBD1 identical over 8 bases. Trimming at V came to 5 bases and at J to 7 bases, leaving 10 bases not matched to a gene. The CDR3 loop spans 15 amino acids. Germline V lookup: CDR1 LGHNT, CDR2 FRNRAP. CDR3 amino acids: CASGPRQGLGQPQHF. DNA for the CDR3: TGTGCTAGTGGTCCGCGACAGGGGTTGGGCCAGCCCCAGCATTTT.

The chain has TRBV6-6 and TRBJ1-6, with D possibly matching TRBD1 (5 bases). CDR1 is MNHNY, CDR2 SVGAGI, per germline (reference sequence). Deletions cut 6 bases from V and 10 bases from J, with 16 bases between. The CDR3 spans 14 residues. CDR3 residues: CASRNLDSRSPLHF. The CDR3 coding sequence is TGTGCCAGCAGAAACCTTGACAGTAGATCACCCCTCCACTTT.

V and J are TRBV4-1 and TRBJ2-5, with 11 nucleotides matching TRBD2. Looked up from germline, CDR1 is MGHRA and CDR2 is YSYEKL. The CDR3 length is 17 residues. The ends lost 3 bases at V and 5 bases at J; junction bases unmatched: 11. CDR3 loop: CASSQVTSGSGWETQYF. Written as DNA, the CDR3 is TGCGCCAGCAGCCAGGTAACTAGCGGGAGTGGTTGGGAGACCCAGTACTTC.

The chain uses TRBV30 and TRBJ1-2; D possibly corresponds to TRBD1 (6 bases). The CDR3 totals 12 residues. Per the germline V gene, CDR1 is GTSNPN and CDR2 is SVGIG (reference sequence). V was trimmed by 2 bases and J by 8 bases, leaving 12 bases between them. CDR3 DNA sequence: TGTGCCTGGAGTACTGGGGGCGGAGGCTACACCTTC. Its translation is CAWSTGGGGYTF.

The DNA for the CDR3 is TGTGCCAGTAGTCAACCGGGACAAAAGAACACTGAAGCTTTCTTT. It specifies CASSQPGQKNTEAFF. The chain has TRBV19 and TRBJ1-1; D may be TRBD1 (6 bases). This CDR3 contains 15 residues. Germline V gene data show CDR1 as LNHDA and CDR2 as SQIVND (reference sequence). V was cut by 5 bases and J by 1 base, with 14 bases left in between.

The chain couples TRBV30 to TRBJ2-7; possible D gene TRBD1, 6 bases. The CDR3 has 12 residues. CDR1 is GTSNPN and CDR2 is SVGIG in the germline V gene (reference sequence). The V end lost 6 bases, the J end lost 2 bases, and 11 bases lay between the germline ends. This CDR3 reads CACVRTAYEQYF. CDR3 DNA: TGTGCCTGTGTGAGGACAGCCTACGAGCAGTACTTC.

This clone was recorded once. V is TRBV7-9 and J is TRBJ1-2; possibly TRBD1 for D (6 bases). The germline CDR1 and CDR2 sequences are SEHNR and FQNEAQ (reference sequence). The germline V and J ends were trimmed by 5 bases and 8 bases, with 15 bases remaining between them. This CDR3 spans 13 amino acids. The CDR3 region has the DNA TGTGCCAGCAGCCCCTGGGGGGCGGGAGGCTACACCTTC. This gives the protein CASSPWGAGGYTF.

V and J are TRBV4-3 and TRBJ2-1, with TRBD1 identical over 7 bases. Trimming cost V 0 bases and J 10 bases; bases outside gene matches: 9. The CDR3 spans 15 residues. Per the germline V gene, CDR1 is LGHNA and CDR2 is YSLEER. The CDR3 DNA reads as TGCGCCAGCAGCCAAGATCGAGGGACAGCAAAGGAGCAGTTCTTC. Translated, it gives CASSQDRGTAKEQFF.

This clone was picked up one time. The chain uses TRBV12-5 and TRBJ2-2; TRBD2 matches 7 bases. J was trimmed by 5 bases and V by 7 bases; bases with no gene match: 7. The CDR3 is 14 amino acids. CDR1 LGHNT and CDR2 FRNRAP come from the germline V gene. The CDR3 bases are TGTGCTAGTGCCTGGGGTAGCGGGACCGGGGAGCTGTTTTTT. Translation gives CASAWGSGTGELFF.

The genes are TRBV27 and TRBJ2-5; D is undetermined. Germline V CDR1 and CDR2: MNHEY, SMNVEV (reference sequence). V was pared by 6 bases and J by 1 base, with 9 bases between. This CDR3 has 13 residues. CDR3 coding DNA: TGTGCCAGCAGAACTGGCCGCCAAGAGACCCAGTACTTC. Residues: CASRTGRQETQYF.

The sample holds a few counts of this clone. V usage is TRBV29-1 and J usage is TRBJ2-7; 10 bases agree with TRBD2. Germline V gene lookup returns CDR1 SQVTM and CDR2 ANQGSEA. V gave up 4 bases and J gave up 4 bases; unmatched junction bases: 7. The length of the CDR3 is 14 residues. CDR3 protein: CSVALRTSGYEQYF. CDR3 coding DNA: TGCAGCGTTGCGCTCCGGACTAGCGGATACGAGCAGTACTTC.

The V and J genes are TRBV18 and TRBJ1-1; TRBD1 matches 8 bases. Per the germline V gene, CDR1 is KGHSH and CDR2 is LQKENI. The ends lost 1 base at V and 1 base at J; junction bases unmatched: 2. The CDR3 runs to 15 residues. Written as DNA, the CDR3 is TGTGCCAGCTCACCACGGACAGGGAGGAACACTGAAGCTTTCTTT. Amino acids: CASSPRTGRNTEAFF.